The T cell receptor beta chain under discussion was sequenced for a study of OX40 agonist ivuxolimab in advanced cancers. Study details: Those enrolled were 82.7% male, with a mean age of around 58 years and ages from roughly 20 to 85. Whole-study results and caveats: Fewer expanded clones were found on average in CD4+ than in CD8+ T cells.

For this clone: The antigen remains unidentified.

Germline V gene data show CDR1 as GTSNPN and CDR2 as SVGIG (reference sequence). CDR3 length equals 15 residues. The ends lost 2 bases at V and 2 bases at J; junction bases unmatched: 3. The data were produced by immunoSEQ multiplex PCR, yet TCRdb's version contains in-frame clones alone and is incomplete. The table includes 45,000 to 60,000 clones, roughly three quarters detected once. The TCR comes from an adult with an advanced solid tumor such as melanoma, head and neck, liver or kidney cancer. The chain employs TRBV30 and TRBJ2-5; TRBD1 matches 12 bases. This material consisted of CD4+ or CD8+ T cells sorted from blood, taken in a trial of the OX40 agonist ivuxolimab. CDR3 in DNA: TGTGCCTGGAGTCCGGGACAGGGGGCTCAAGAGACCCAGTACTTC. The encoded protein is CAWSPGQGAQETQYF.